Presented here are 23 T cell receptor beta chains from one specimen sequenced in a study of cytomegalovirus exposure and HLA in healthy donors. Using immunoSEQ multiplex PCR, the repertoire was profiled, and TCRdb retains in-frame clones only, with some absent. The sample lists roughly 180,000 clones, approximately 88% occurring once. Specimen: PBMCs. The receptors originated from a man aged 18 to 30 in good health and CMV-seropositive.

The rearrangement links TRBV5-1 to TRBJ2-1, with TRBD1 matching 10 bases. Looked up from germline, CDR1 is SGHRS and CDR2 is YFSETQ. The CDR3 length is 15 residues. The junction had 4 bases not matched to a gene; V was cut back by 5 bases and J by 2 bases. The CDR3 DNA follows: TGCGCCAGCAGTCCCGGGACAGGGGCCTACAATGAGCAGTTCTTC. The encoded protein is CASSPGTGAYNEQFF.

The chain couples TRBV18 to TRBJ2-2, with D uncertain. The CDR3 has 17 amino acids. Trimming removed 2 bases from V and 1 base from J, with 14 bases in between. Germline V CDR1 and CDR2: KGHSH, LQKENI. The CDR3 region has the DNA TGTGCCAGCTCACCATATGCGGCGGAAAGGAACACCGGGGAGCTGTTTTTT. This sequence encodes CASSPYAAERNTGELFF.

This clone has only one observation. The chain has TRBV28 and TRBJ2-3; D is possibly TRBD1 (6 bases). CDR3 length: 14 residues. The germline V gene encodes CDR1 MDHEN and CDR2 SYDVKM. Between the trimmed V and J ends, which lost 5 bases and 4 bases, there was a span of 13 bases. The CDR3 nucleotides are TGTGCCAGCAGTCAGGGGCCGCCGCCAGATACGCAGTATTTT. It specifies CASSQGPPPDTQYF.

The chain has TRBV28 and TRBJ1-1; TRBD1 matches 8 bases. J was trimmed by 3 bases and V by 5 bases; bases with no gene match: 8. Germline values: CDR1 MDHEN, CDR2 SYDVKM. The CDR3 loop spans 15 amino acids. CDR3 nucleotide sequence: TGTGCCAGCAGTCCCCCGGGACAGGTTGACACTGAAGCTTTCTTT. Protein sequence: CASSPPGQVDTEAFF.

The V and J genes are TRBV5-6 and TRBJ2-2, with a tentative D call TRBD2 (7 bases). Between the trimmed V and J ends, which lost 2 bases and 8 bases, there was a span of 19 bases. This CDR3 region has 16 residues. The germline V gene has CDR1 SGHDT and CDR2 YYEEEE. The CDR3: CASSFKVLGGGGELFF. The CDR3 bases are TGTGCCAGCAGCTTTAAAGTCTTGGGAGGGGGAGGGGAGCTGTTTTTT. Using reference TRBV5-6 and TRBJ2-2 for the parts outside the CDR3, the full variable domain is DAGVTQSPTHLIKTRGQQVTLRCSPKSGHDTVSWYQQALGQGPQFIFQYYEEEERQRGNFPDRFSGHQFPNYSSELNVNALLLGDSALYLCASSFKVLGGGGELFFGEGSRLTVL.

CDR3 sequence reads: CASSLGLAGAAYEQYF. CDR3 DNA sequence: TGTGCCAGCAGCTTGGGACTAGCGGGAGCGGCCTACGAGCAGTACTTC. The chain employs TRBV5-4 and TRBJ2-7; 12 bases are a match to TRBD2. Germline V gene lookup returns CDR1 SGHNT and CDR2 YYREEE (reference sequence). The V segment lost 0 bases and the J segment 2 bases; nucleotides outside the gene matches: 3. This CDR3 is built from 16 residues.

CDR3 DNA: TGTGCCAGCAGTTTGTCAACAGGGGGGGGAAATCAGCCCCAGCATTTT. It encodes CASSLSTGGGNQPQHF. J is TRBJ1-5 and V is TRBV27; 8 bases align to TRBD1. V lost 3 bases and J lost 4; bases outside the gene matches: 8. This CDR3 has 16 amino acids. Germline CDR1 and CDR2: MNHEY and SMNVEV (reference sequence).

The rearrangement uses TRBV5-6 and TRBJ2-1; tentative D call: TRBD1 (6 bases). The CDR3 is made up of 14 amino acids. Trimming pared 3 bases from V and 4 bases from J, leaving 11 bases between. The germline gives CDR1 SGHDT, CDR2 YYEEEE. CDR3 loop: CASSSPGHYNEQFF. The CDR3 DNA reads TGTGCCAGCAGCTCCCCGGGACATTACAATGAGCAGTTCTTC.

V usage is TRBV2 and J usage is TRBJ2-3; TRBD2 aligns across 8 bases. The CDR3 has 16 residues. Trimming removed 9 bases from V and 0 bases from J; junction bases left unmatched: 11. CDR1 and CDR2 (germline): SNHLY, FYNNEI. CDR3 in amino acids: CASLAGGSISTDTQYF. CDR3 nucleotides: TGTGCCAGTCTTGCGGGAGGCTCTATTAGCACAGATACGCAGTATTTT.

V is TRBV7-2 and J is TRBJ1-1, with a tentative D call TRBD1 (5 bases). The CDR3 covers 15 residues. Trimming left V 2 bases short and J 4 bases short, with 14 bases between. The V gene's germline CDR1 is SGHTA and CDR2 FQGNSA. The CDR3 sequence is CASSLTGRDGTEAFF. The CDR3 region has the DNA TGTGCCAGCAGCTTAACAGGCAGGGATGGCACTGAAGCTTTCTTT. Using reference TRBV7-2 and TRBJ1-1 for the parts outside the CDR3, the full variable domain is GAGVSQSPSNKVTEKGKDVELRCDPISGHTALYWYRQSLGQGLEFLIYFQGNSAPDKSGLPSDRFSAERTGGSVSTLTIQRTQQEDSAVYLCASSLTGRDGTEAFFGQGTRLTVV.

The gene calls are TRBV6-1 and TRBJ2-7; 8 nucleotides align to TRBD2. V lost 6 bases to trimming and J lost 6 bases; unmatched junction nucleotides: 10. Germline lookup yields CDR1 MNHNS and CDR2 SASEGT. CDR3 length equals 14 residues. CDR3 in amino acids: CASSDSGMFGEQYF. CDR3 DNA: TGTGCCAGCAGCGATAGCGGGATGTTTGGCGAGCAGTACTTC.

The V and J genes are TRBV5-1 and TRBJ2-5, with D perhaps TRBD2 (6 bases). The ends were cut back, 2 bases at V and 1 base at J, with 12 bases in the middle. CDR1 and CDR2 from the germline V gene are SGHRS and YFSETQ. This CDR3 has 15 residues. The CDR3 protein is CASSLKVAVQETQYF. The CDR3 DNA reads as TGCGCCAGCAGCTTAAAGGTAGCGGTCCAAGAGACCCAGTACTTC.

This clone was seen a few times. The rearrangement links TRBV7-6 to TRBJ2-2, with D perhaps matching TRBD1 (5 bases). V shed 2 bases and J shed 1 base, with 11 bases lying between them. The CDR3 runs to 16 residues. Germline CDR1 is SGHVS and CDR2 is FNYEAQ. DNA of the CDR3: TGTGCCAGCAGCTTAACCTCCGACAGGAACACCGGGGAGCTGTTTTTT. The encoded protein is CASSLTSDRNTGELFF.

This clone was seen only once. The rearrangement links TRBV23-1 to TRBJ2-3; TRBD2 agrees at 15 bases. TRBV23-1 is classed as an ORF, of uncertain function. The length of the CDR3 is 15 residues. V was clipped by 6 bases and J by 9 bases; unmatched bases: 7. CDR3 coding DNA: TGCGCCAGCAGCGGACTAGCGGGAGGGGTATGGACGCAGTATTTT. This sequence encodes CASSGLAGGVWTQYF.

The chain is built from TRBV5-1 and TRBJ1-1, with D possibly TRBD1 on 6 matching bases. Germline lookup yields CDR1 SGHRS and CDR2 YFSETQ. This CDR3 spans 15 amino acids. V dropped 0 bases and J dropped 0 bases, with 9 bases sitting between them. The DNA of the CDR3 is TGCGCCAGCAGCTTGGACGGACAGTTGAACACTGAAGCTTTCTTT. Translating it yields CASSLDGQLNTEAFF.

V and J are TRBV30 and TRBJ1-3; 8 positions match TRBD1. The germline CDR1 and CDR2 sequences are GTSNPN and SVGIG (reference sequence). This CDR3 region has 15 residues. V shed 5 bases, J shed 0 bases, and the junction held 6 bases outside the gene matches. The CDR3 DNA reads as TGTGCCTGGGGGGGACAGGCCTTCTCTGGAAACACCATATATTTT. It encodes CAWGGQAFSGNTIYF.

The genes are TRBV2 and TRBJ2-5, with TRBD2 as a possible D gene (6 bases). CDR3 length: 15 amino acids. Germline values: CDR1 SNHLY, CDR2 FYNNEI. V was shortened by 5 bases and J by 4 bases, with 17 bases between the two germline ends. CDR3 nucleotides: TGTGCCAGCAGTCCCTTCTCGGGAGTGGCAGAGACCCAGTACTTC. Its translation is CASSPFSGVAETQYF.

This clone is a singleton in its sample. The chain uses TRBV14 and TRBJ1-1, with TRBD1 matching over 7 bases. The CDR3 is 17 residues long. With V trimmed by 0 bases and J by 0 bases, 7 bases remained unmatched. Germline values: CDR1 SGHDN, CDR2 FVKESK. In DNA, the CDR3 is TGTGCCAGCAGCCAAGATTCGACAGGGAAGGTGAACACTGAAGCTTTCTTT. This sequence encodes CASSQDSTGKVNTEAFF. Looking up the rest from reference TRBV14 and TRBJ1-1 gives the full variable domain: EAGVTQFPSHSVIEKGQTVTLRCDPISGHDNLYWYRRVMGKEIKFLLHFVKESKQDESGMPNNRFLAERTGGTYSTLKVQPAELEDSGVYFCASSQDSTGKVNTEAFFGQGTRLTVV.

The J gene is TRBJ2-5, the V gene TRBV14; a possible D gene is TRBD1 (5 bases). Per the germline V gene, CDR1 is SGHDN and CDR2 is FVKESK. CDR3 length equals 13 residues. The V end lost 4 bases, the J end lost 1 base, and 7 bases lay between the germline ends. CDR3 sequence: CASSRQIQETQYF. The CDR3 region has the DNA TGTGCCAGCAGCCGACAGATCCAAGAGACCCAGTACTTC.

The rearrangement joins TRBV10-3 to TRBJ2-2; 7 nucleotides agree with TRBD2. Germline-derived CDR1 and CDR2 are ENHRY and SYGVKD. There are 14 residues in the CDR3. The ends lost 7 bases at V and 5 bases at J; junction bases unmatched: 7. The DNA of the CDR3 is TGTGCCATCAACCCTAGCGGAGGAACCGGGGAGCTGTTTTTT. This sequence encodes CAINPSGGTGELFF.

The V gene is TRBV5-4, the J gene TRBJ1-2; 7 bases are a match to TRBD1. Germline-derived CDR1 and CDR2 are SGHNT and YYREEE (reference sequence). Germline trimming cut 4 bases from V and 5 bases from J; bases unmatched to any gene: 11. The CDR3 sequence is 15 residues long. The CDR3 is CASSPSGTEKYGYTF. CDR3 nucleotides: TGTGCCAGCAGCCCATCCGGGACAGAGAAGTATGGCTACACCTTC.

The chain employs TRBV6-1 and TRBJ1-2, with TRBD1 identical over 8 bases. CDR1 MNHNS and CDR2 SASEGT come from the germline V gene. V was clipped by 7 bases and J by 6 bases; unmatched bases: 4. CDR3 length: 12 amino acids. CDR3 in amino acids: CASTDRGNGYTF. The CDR3 DNA reads TGTGCCAGCACCGACAGGGGAAATGGCTACACCTTC.

The rearrangement links TRBV4-1 to TRBJ2-7, with 10 positions matching TRBD2. V gave up 0 bases and J gave up 7 bases; unmatched junction bases: 21. This CDR3 comprises 20 residues. CDR1 is MGHRA, CDR2 YSYEKL, per germline. The CDR3 reads CASSQDRGGSFLAGAQEQYF. CDR3 coding DNA: TGCGCCAGCAGCCAAGATCGGGGGGGGAGCTTTCTAGCGGGGGCCCAGGAGCAGTACTTC.